This TCR beta chain was observed in a study of OX40 agonist ivuxolimab in advanced cancers. Whole-study context: Ivuxolimab, an agonist antibody against OX40 (CD134), was given to patients. From about 20 to 80 years was the age range, with a mean of about 54 years, and approximately 84% were male.

The sample holds one count of this clone. The repertoire was sequenced with immunoSEQ multiplex PCR; TCRdb's copy has only in-frame clones and lacks some. The sample consists of under 85,000 clones, 90% of them appearing once. Germline values: CDR1 WNHNN, CDR2 SYGVQD (reference sequence). The V and J ends lost 5 bases and 4 bases respectively, with 12 bases between them. The CDR3 loop spans 14 amino acids. Sequencing used CD4+ or CD8+ T cells sorted from blood, obtained in a trial of the OX40 agonist ivuxolimab. This sequence joins TRBV10-1 and TRBJ2-1; D gene ambiguous. The sequence came from an adult with an advanced solid tumor such as melanoma, head and neck, liver or kidney cancer. CDR3 amino acids: CASSQLLPYNEQFF. The CDR3 region has the DNA TGCGCCAGCAGTCAACTTCTGCCATACAATGAGCAGTTCTTC.